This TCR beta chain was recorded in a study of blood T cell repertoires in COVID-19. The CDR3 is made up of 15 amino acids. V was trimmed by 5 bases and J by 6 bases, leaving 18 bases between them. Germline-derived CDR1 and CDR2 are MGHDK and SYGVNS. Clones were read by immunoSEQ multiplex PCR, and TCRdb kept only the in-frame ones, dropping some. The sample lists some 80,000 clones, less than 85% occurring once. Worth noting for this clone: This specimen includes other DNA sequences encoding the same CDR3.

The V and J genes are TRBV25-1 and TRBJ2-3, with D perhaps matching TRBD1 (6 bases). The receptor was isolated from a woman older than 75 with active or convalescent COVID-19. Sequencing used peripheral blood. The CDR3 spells CASSTRQGLTDTQYF. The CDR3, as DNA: TGTGCCAGCAGTACCCGCCAGGGGCTTACCGATACGCAGTATTTT.